This T cell receptor (beta chain) is drawn from a study of blood T cell repertoires in COVID-19 (dated by TCRdb to 2020 to 2022). About the full investigation: Samples covering the acute and convalescent phases of COVID-19 were provided by collaborators in the United States, Italy and Spain. The prospective study material was composed of cDNA or gDNA derived from T cells, B-cell-depleted T cells, or PBMCs. The repertoires were released in a freely available public database intended as a resource for research on the immune response to SARS-CoV-2. The dataset comprised deeply sampled blood TCRbeta repertoires from subjects exposed to, actively infected with, or recovered from COVID-19. Where available, HLA class I and class II types were obtained from metadata supplied by the sample provider rather than from assay-based typing. Samples came from the ongoing ImmuneRACE study (first 160 participants) plus 1,254 subjects from 6 global collaborators. Nearly every sample came with metadata listing a de-identified subject ID, COVID-19 status, age in years and sex. The full study reports these points: The amount of clinical and demographic metadata varied by source and participant and was provided uncurated.

TCRbeta CDR3 regions were amplified from genomic DNA by means of the immunoSEQ Assay, a bias-controlled multiplex PCR. On the authors' methods: The number of nucleated cells in each sample was estimated by amplification of reference gene primers within the assay. Sequence reads were collapsed and filtered to measure the absolute abundance of every unique TCRbeta CDR3 rearrangement. For each sample, productive Simpson clonality was calculated by taking the square root of Simpson's diversity index across productive rearrangements. TCRdb limited this immuneACCESS table to in-frame rearrangements with V and J called. A share of clones is missing; checked studies link under half to unresolved V genes, and the rest is unexplained. V, J and clone size were drawn from that table, and D and trimming were deduced from the DNA. The sample yields 250,000 to 350,000 clones; approximately 90% were counted once. The top ten clones comprise roughly 1.1% of the sample.

Concerning this clone: Its antigen is currently not known. Base qualities are not provided; no much larger clone lies one nucleotide away.

Sequences SGHNT (CDR1) and YYREEE (CDR2) are obtained from the germline V gene (reference sequence). At the junction V is shortened by 4 bases and J by 0 bases, with 14 bases in between. The CDR3, cysteine through phenylalanine, is 16 amino acids long. This entry keeps only the CDR3 DNA: 48 bases, framed from base 1. In the prospective study, participants were roughly 18 to 95 years old, resided in fewer than 25 geographic areas of the United States, and were enrolled through a virtual design. To assign participants to cohorts, the prospective study relied on clinical history that participants themselves reported in a screening survey and a study questionnaire. For ImmuneRACE Cohort 3, a participant was defined as recovered based on two consecutive negative NP/OP PCR tests, clearance by a healthcare professional, or resolution of symptoms. Mobile phlebotomists in the prospective study collected whole blood, serum and a nasopharyngeal or oropharyngeal swab from every participant. Over a roughly 2-month period, participants in the prospective study had the option of providing additional blood draws and questionnaires. Prospective study blood samples were shipped either frozen or at room temperature before DNA extraction.

The source is a woman aged 30 to 39 who had recovered from COVID-19. The sequenced sample was PBMCs or T cells enriched from blood (not recorded which). This chain is built from TRBV5-4 and TRBJ2-1; TRBD2 is possibly the D segment (6 matching bases). In nucleotide form, the sequence is TGTGCCAGCAGCCGGGCCATCGGGAGCTCCTACAATGAGCAGTTCTTC. Its product reads: CASSRAIGSSYNEQFF.